This note documents a single T cell receptor (beta chain) sequence. This clone was counted at least ten times. Its antigen is unknown. The record has no base qualities; no much larger clone is one base away. The germline V and J ends show losses of 5 bases and 8 bases respectively, and no gene match explains 9 bases of the junction. From the germline V gene, CDR1 is SGHAT and CDR2 is FQNNGV. The CDR3 starts with the cysteine, ends with the phenylalanine, and has 14 residues. This entry keeps only the CDR3 DNA: 42 bases, framed from base 1. Using the deep immunoSEQ assay, TCR CDR3 regions were amplified from genomic DNA by multiplex PCR. Genomic DNA extracted from each cell subset was distributed evenly over all wells of several immunoSEQ 96-well plates, and each plate served as one replicate. For sorted subsets, approximately 200 ng of genomic DNA, equivalent to 25,000 to 35,000 T cell genomes, went into each replicate PCR. The purified libraries were quantified using a Qubit 3.0 fluorometer, sized with a Bioanalyzer 2100, and then quantified again using the KAPA Library Quantification kit. Each immunoSEQ 96-well plate was sequenced on its own single-read 150-cycle Illumina NextSeq 550 flow cell. Regarding the original processing steps: Because the immunoSEQ output held only junctional sequences and lacked quality scores, the filtering could not match the filtering applied to full-length reads. To assign V/J genes and CDR3, sequences were annotated using PyIR, a Python wrapper for IgBLAST v1.9, with IMGT germline references. Reads with weak V/J assignments (E-value above 1e-6), missing CDR3, stop codons, out-of-frame junctions, or ambiguous translated residues were removed. V3J clonotypes were defined as sequences sharing the same inferred V gene, J gene, and CDR3 amino acid sequence. The percentage overlap between two repertoires was calculated by dividing the number of shared unique clonotypes by the size of the smaller repertoire. Richness of each repertoire was evaluated using RTK rarefaction, the Chao1 estimator, and Recon v2.1 estimates of unobserved clonotypes. Generation probabilities were computed with OLGA for all TCRbeta clonotypes obtained by the gDNA method from a few donors. Sourced from immuneACCESS, this table was stored by TCRdb with only in-frame sequences that have V and J called. A share of the clones is absent; for the studies checked, an unresolved V gene accounts for under half, and the remainder has no known explanation. The DNA gave D and trimming, while V, J and clone size come from that table. The sample table holds 1 million to 1.3 million clones, of which about 84% were seen once. Around 0.6% of the sample is held by the ten biggest clonotypes.

The data stem from a study of shared clonotypes between healthy human individuals (dated by TCRdb to 2018 to 2021). Context from the whole study: The cohort comprised a couple of women and a few men aged 18 to 49 years. For each donor, three plates each were used for CD4 naive and CD4 memory, two plates were used for CD8 naive, and one plate was used for CD8 memory. To estimate repertoire size and how much clonotypes are shared between individuals, the study performed deep sequencing of blood TCR repertoires from roughly five healthy adults. Different laboratories and diverse techniques were used to prepare libraries and sequence TCR repertoires, to increase sequencing depth and limit assay-specific biases. Between about 0.85 and 9.5 billion PBMCs per donor were obtained by leukapheresis. Overall study outcomes, separate from this receptor: Across four donors, approximately 4.6% of naive CD4, around 3.3% of naive CD8, approximately 2.5% of memory CD4, and roughly 0.41% of memory CD8 clonotypes were shared. Naive subsets generally had larger estimated clonotype richness than memory subsets. The genetic and exposure-history diversity represented was limited by the small number of donors. Clonotypes shared by all four sorted-subset donors showed higher generation probabilities than non-shared clonotypes. Incomplete sequencing was indicated by rarefaction of sorted-subset datasets, despite the large sequencing depth. Pairwise subsampling indicated that sequencing depth was expected to affect the degree of clonotype sharing among donors. Sampling was restricted to blood, and TCR repertoires in tissue are likely to differ from TCR repertoires in blood.

Healthy HIV-negative adults with no recently reported acute infections or vaccinations were included as donors. Every donor was a Caucasian adult living in Nashville, Tennessee, USA. CD4+ T cells were enriched through magnetic negative selection, after which naive cells were positively selected on CD45RA and the remaining negative fraction served as the memory subset. After blood collection by leukapheresis, PBMCs were isolated using Ficoll-Histopaque density gradient centrifugation and then cryopreserved in the vapor phase of liquid nitrogen. Analytical flow cytometry was used to check the purity and quantity of every magnetically sorted T cell population. Genomic DNA was isolated from each sorted fraction and quantified by UV absorbance on a Nanodrop 2000c.

Sequencing input: memory CD4+ T cells from PBMCs. The cell subset or site tag for this specimen amounts to: CD45RA-negative fraction. The chain joins TRBV11-2 to TRBJ1-2, and 9 bases in between align with TRBD1. This receptor was obtained from a man between 18 and 29 years old in good health. Some clones in this sample may be carry-over from other donors' samples. The CDR3 amino acid sequence is: CASSTYRGRRGYTF. The nucleotides are TGTGCCAGCAGCACCTACAGGGGGCGGCGGGGCTACACCTTC.